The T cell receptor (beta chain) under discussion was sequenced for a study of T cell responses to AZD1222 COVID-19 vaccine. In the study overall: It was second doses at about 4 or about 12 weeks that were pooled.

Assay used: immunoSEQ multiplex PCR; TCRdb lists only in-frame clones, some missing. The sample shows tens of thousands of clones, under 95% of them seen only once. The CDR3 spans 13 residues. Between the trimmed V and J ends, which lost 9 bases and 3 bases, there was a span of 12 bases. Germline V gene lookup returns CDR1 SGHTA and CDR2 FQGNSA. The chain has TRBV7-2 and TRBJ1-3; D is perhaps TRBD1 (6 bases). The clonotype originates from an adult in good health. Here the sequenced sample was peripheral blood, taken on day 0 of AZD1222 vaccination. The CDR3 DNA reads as TGTGCCAGTGGGGGGGCTGGTGGAAACACCATATATTTT. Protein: CASGGAGGNTIYF.